A selection of T cell receptor beta chains follows, all from one sample in a study of blood T cells in healthy people across ages. TCRdb re-called the 5' RACE reads with MiXCR, one entry per CDR3 protein. The table shows hundreds of thousands of distinct CDR3 sequences, with under 25% occurring only once. Sequencing input: blood. Receptor source: a man between 65 and 85 years old in good health. Both conserved end residues are part of each CDR3.

v_call cdr3_aa
TRBV28 CASSSPGSHQETQYF
TRBV5-4 CASRRGFNNEQFF
TRBV5-5 CASSLEAQGWSYNEQFF
TRBV5-1 CASNLGLAGANFLNTGELFF
TRBV6-5 CASSYTLSGGGGETQYF
TRBV7-9 CAGSPSPSIEQYF
TRBV6-2/TRBV6-3 CASLKRLGDGYTF
TRBV20-1 CSARSAVFTDTQYF
TRBV10-3 CAISDHGQGDTGELFF
TRBV5-1 CASSLASGGFTDTQYF
TRBV7-3 CASSLGLAPVNEQFF
TRBV24-1 CATNTTFGTGGLMNTEAFF
TRBV7-2 CASSGSGTPSYNEQFF
TRBV27 CASLRRQGAYEQYF
TRBV30 CAWSDSRRDRRYEQYF
TRBV12-5 CASGLFPGYTQYF
TRBV11-2 CASSPLPGTGTYQYF
TRBV5-1 CASSLDSGRNNEQFF
TRBV27 CASSLWFGPDYEQYF
TRBV12-3/TRBV12-4 CASTALGGELFF
TRBV12-3/TRBV12-4 CASSFSLAGAYRDNEQFF
TRBV4-1 CASSPGLSQTNEKLFF
TRBV20-1 CSASQGMETQYF
TRBV3-1 CASSQLTRAGNTIYF
TRBV2 CASTGGQGTGELFF
TRBV12-3/TRBV12-4 CASNRQGGSPLHF
TRBV9 CASRAGLGQGETQYF
TRBV14 CACSQAQGGGANVLTF
TRBV10-2 CASSEWGEQFF
TRBV6-1 CASSRSGLMGLADGDTQYF
TRBV20-1 CSANGLARNEQFF
TRBV10-3 CAISRSQETQYF
TRBV3-1 CASSPRLAGGEQYF
TRBV20-1 CGSGTGKYEQYF
TRBV5-1 CASSAGFTDTQYF
TRBV5-1 CASNPGHRDTYEQYF
TRBV12-3/TRBV12-4 CASGPAWRQETQYF
TRBV20-1 CSAVAGGAYNEQFF
TRBV18 CASSRRGQGSYNEQFF
TRBV20-1 CSASGGVGTGELFF
TRBV2 CASRASGSSTGELFF
TRBV29-1 CSVEIAGISYNEQFF
TRBV6-2/TRBV6-3 CASSYLAGGLNEQFF
TRBV5-5 CASSFNDYGYTF
TRBV5-5 CASHLATGTGELFF
TRBV5-1 CASSLSGQPENTQYF
TRBV7-3 CASSPHPGDYGYTF